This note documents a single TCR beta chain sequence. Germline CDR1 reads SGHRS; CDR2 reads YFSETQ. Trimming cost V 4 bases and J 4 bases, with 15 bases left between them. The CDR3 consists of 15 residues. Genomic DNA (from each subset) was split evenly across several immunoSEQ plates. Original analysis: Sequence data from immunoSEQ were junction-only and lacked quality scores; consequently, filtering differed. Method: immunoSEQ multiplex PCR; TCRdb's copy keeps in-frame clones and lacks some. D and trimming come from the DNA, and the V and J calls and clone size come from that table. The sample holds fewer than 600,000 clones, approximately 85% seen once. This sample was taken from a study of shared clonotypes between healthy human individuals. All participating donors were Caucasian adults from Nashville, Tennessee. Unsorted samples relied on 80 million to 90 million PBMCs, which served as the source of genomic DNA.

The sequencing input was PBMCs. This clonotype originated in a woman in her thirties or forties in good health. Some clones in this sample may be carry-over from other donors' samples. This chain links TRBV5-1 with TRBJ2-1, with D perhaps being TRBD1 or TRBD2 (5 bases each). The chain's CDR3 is CASSPPRDHYNEQFF. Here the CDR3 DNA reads TGCGCCAGCAGCCCCCCCAGGGACCATTACAATGAGCAGTTCTTC.